These 22 T cell receptor beta chains came from one sample sequenced in a study of blood T cells in healthy people across ages. Next came a second PCR, run for roughly 6 to 11 cycles, which used a sample-barcoded 5' primer along with a J-beta primer mix. TCRdb reprocessed the 5' RACE reads with MiXCR, giving one entry per CDR3 protein. The table lists about 2 million distinct CDR3 sequences, less than 50% of them singletons. The material sequenced was blood. Every receptor here comes from a woman in her forties in good health.

The chain combines TRBV20-1 with TRBJ1-1; D is ambiguous. The CDR3 spans 14 residues. Germline lookup yields CDR1 DFQATT and CDR2 SNEGSKA (reference sequence). V lost 3 bases, J lost 5 bases, and 16 bases lay in between. CDR3 in DNA: TGCAGTGCTAGGACGCACCATCTTCCGACTGAAGCTTTCTTT. This translates into CSARTHHLPTEAFF.

A note on this clonotype: One base away lies a much larger clone, so this may be a sequencing read error. V is TRBV4-2 and J is TRBJ2-5; D call uncertain. The length of the CDR3 is 13 residues. The germline V gene has CDR1 LGHNA and CDR2 YNFKEQ. V gave up 1 base and J gave up 11 bases, with 14 bases separating them. CDR3 residues: CASSQGLERKQYF. As DNA, the CDR3 is TGTGCCAGCAGCCAAGGCCTGGAAAGGAAGCAGTACTTC.

This clonotype was seen more than once but under ten times. The V and J genes are TRBV4-3 and TRBJ1-5; D gene ambiguous. Germline-derived CDR1 and CDR2 are LGHNA and YSLEER. V dropped 0 bases and J dropped 4 bases, with 7 bases sitting between them. The CDR3 is made up of 14 amino acids. In DNA form, the CDR3 reads TGCGCCAGCAGCCAAGAGCAGGAAAATCAGCCCCAGCATTTT. Translation: CASSQEQENQPQHF.

The gene calls are TRBV6-5 and TRBJ2-1; possibly TRBD2 for D (6 bases). From germline, CDR1 is MNHEY and CDR2 SVGAGI. The V end was cut by 4 bases, the J end by 4 bases, with 17 bases between. The CDR3 is 16 amino acids. The CDR3 nucleotides read TGTGCCAGCAGTTCCCACCTACGGGGGAGTTACAATGAGCAGTTCTTC. Translation gives CASSSHLRGSYNEQFF.

The V and J genes are TRBV6-2 or TRBV6-3 and TRBJ2-5, with D possibly matching TRBD1 (5 bases). Between the trimmed V and J ends, which lost 2 bases and 11 bases, there was a span of 12 bases. Germline-derived CDR1 and CDR2 are MNHEY and SVGEGT. The length of the CDR3 is 12 residues. The CDR3 DNA sequence: TGTGCCAGCAGTTACAAGGGGCTTGAGCAGTACTTC. Encoded protein: CASSYKGLEQYF.

This clonotype was detected only a few times. The chain carries TRBV7-3 and TRBJ2-3; D may correspond to TRBD1 or TRBD2 (5 bases each). Germline loops: CDR1 SGHTA, CDR2 FQGTGA. Between the trimmed V and J ends, which lost 2 bases and 6 bases, there was a span of 12 bases. The CDR3 is 14 residues long. CDR3 sequence (DNA): TGTGCCAGCAGCTTAGGGGCTAGCTCGGATACGCAGTATTTT. This translates into CASSLGASSDTQYF.

This chain uses TRBV18 with TRBJ2-5, with D perhaps matching TRBD1 (6 bases). The CDR3 consists of 14 residues. Germline CDR1 KGHSH, CDR2 LQKENI. Trimming took 4 bases from V and 4 from J, leaving 13 bases between them. The chain's CDR3 is CASSRLQGRETQYF. CDR3 in DNA: TGTGCCAGCTCACGGTTACAGGGTAGAGAGACCCAGTACTTC.

This clonotype was seen a few times. V gene TRBV28 combines with J gene TRBJ2-5; weak D call: TRBD2 (7 bases). The CDR3 is made up of 14 amino acids. Looked up from germline, CDR1 is MDHEN and CDR2 is SYDVKM. V shed 8 bases and J shed 1 base, with 14 bases lying between them. The CDR3, as DNA: TGTGCCAGCCGATACGGGGGGCCCCAAGAGACCCAGTACTTC. Amino acid sequence: CASRYGGPQETQYF.

V usage is TRBV20-1 and J usage is TRBJ2-3, with 7 bases aligning to TRBD1. Trimming at V came to 1 base and at J to 0 bases, leaving 4 bases not matched to a gene. The CDR3 has 15 residues. CDR1 is DFQATT and CDR2 is SNEGSKA in the germline V gene (reference sequence). CDR3 residues: CSARAPQGSTDTQYF. The CDR3, as DNA: TGCAGTGCTAGAGCCCCACAGGGGAGCACAGATACGCAGTATTTT.

This clonotype came up a few times. The J gene is TRBJ1-6, the V gene TRBV7-9; D not certain. Germline CDR1 reads SEHNR; CDR2 reads FQNEAQ (reference sequence). The CDR3 contains 12 residues. Trimming shortened V by 1 base and J by 9 bases, and 4 bases separated the two germline ends. The CDR3 loop is CASSLDGSPLHF. As DNA, the CDR3 is TGTGCCAGCAGCTTAGACGGTTCACCCCTCCACTTT.

The chain combines TRBV6-5 with TRBJ1-6, with 7 positions matching TRBD1. From germline, CDR1 is MNHEY and CDR2 SVGAGI. Trimming removed 6 bases from V and 9 bases from J; junction bases left unmatched: 8. This CDR3 comprises 14 residues. CDR3 bases: TGTGCCAGCAGATACCAGGGGGGGGCTTCACCCCTCCACTTT. Protein product: CASRYQGGASPLHF.

The rearrangement uses TRBV6-2 or TRBV6-3 and TRBJ2-7, with D possibly matching TRBD2 (6 bases). The CDR3 is made up of 18 amino acids. The germline V gene has CDR1 MNHEY and CDR2 SVGEGT. Trimming removed 8 bases at V and 0 bases at J, with 26 bases between. The DNA for the CDR3 is TGTGCCAGCTCCGGACCCAGGGAGGTCGGGCGGAGCTCCTACGAGCAGTACTTC. Encoded protein: CASSGPREVGRSSYEQYF.

The V call is TRBV3-1, the J call TRBJ1-2, with 7 nucleotides matching TRBD1. From germline, CDR1 is LGHDT and CDR2 YNNKEL (reference sequence). V shed 6 bases, J shed 3 bases, and the junction held 7 bases outside the gene matches. This CDR3 spans 14 amino acids. The CDR3 is CASSKKGADYGYTF. The CDR3, as DNA: TGTGCCAGCAGTAAGAAGGGGGCGGACTATGGCTACACCTTC.

This clonotype has just a few counts. The chain couples TRBV6-2 or TRBV6-3 to TRBJ2-1; D is perhaps TRBD2 (5 bases). Germline V gene lookup returns CDR1 MNHEY and CDR2 SVGEGT. This CDR3 contains 13 residues. Between the trimmed V and J ends, which lost 4 bases and 5 bases, there was a span of 9 bases. The CDR3, as DNA: TGTGCCAGCAGTTTCGGGAACAACAATGAGCAGTTCTTC. This gives the protein CASSFGNNNEQFF.

This clonotype has at least ten counts. The rearrangement uses TRBV4-2 and TRBJ2-5; D gene uncertain. Germline V gene data show CDR1 as LGHNA and CDR2 as YNFKEQ. The CDR3 sequence is 13 residues long. V gave up 0 bases and J gave up 3 bases, with 5 bases separating them. CDR3 in DNA: TGTGCCAGCAGCCAAGAAACGGAAGAGACCCAGTACTTC. It encodes CASSQETEETQYF.

The chain is built from TRBV6-5 and TRBJ1-2, with D unresolved. Trimming shortened V by 5 bases and J by 3 bases, and 16 bases separated the two germline ends. CDR1 and CDR2 from the germline V gene are MNHEY and SVGAGI. CDR3 length: 15 residues. CDR3: CASSPLVDADYGYTF. The CDR3 DNA is TGTGCCAGCAGTCCTCTAGTGGATGCCGACTATGGCTACACCTTC.

This clonotype was picked up a small number of times. CDR3 region: CASSWRGGTSGYMGEQYF. The CDR3 bases are TGTGCCAGCAGCTGGCGGGGTGGCACTAGCGGCTATATGGGGGAGCAGTACTTC. The chain combines TRBV7-2 with TRBJ2-4, with 8 bases aligning to TRBD2. The CDR3 has 18 amino acids. The V gene end was trimmed by 4 bases and the J gene end by 13 bases; junction bases not matched to a gene: 24. Looked up from germline, CDR1 is SGHTA and CDR2 is FQGNSA. The variable domain in full, with the rest retrieved from reference TRBV7-2 and TRBJ2-4, is GAGVSQSPSNKVTEKGKDVELRCDPISGHTALYWYRQSLGQGLEFLIYFQGNSAPDKSGLPSDRFSAERTGGSVSTLTIQRTQQEDSAVYLCASSWRGGTSGYMGEQYFGAGTRLSVL.

The chain is built from TRBV29-1 and TRBJ2-1, with TRBD2 identical over 10 bases. The CDR3 totals 14 residues. V lost 2 bases to trimming and J lost 7 bases; unmatched junction nucleotides: 5. Per germline, CDR1 SQVTM and CDR2 ANQGSEA. The chain's CDR3 is CSVEYPGLANEQFF. The CDR3 DNA reads TGCAGCGTTGAATACCCGGGACTAGCGAATGAGCAGTTCTTC.

About this clonotype: The junction departs from germline at one end; a sequencing error may be responsible. The chain combines TRBV7-7 with TRBJ2-1; the D is unclear. The CDR3 sequence is 13 residues long. Germline V gene lookup returns CDR1 SSHAT and CDR2 FNYEAQ (reference sequence). The CDR3 loop is CASSATKGNEQFF. CDR3 DNA sequence: TGTGCTAGCAGCGCAACAAAGGGCAATGAGCAGTTCTTC.

V is TRBV4-1 and J is TRBJ1-4; D is possibly TRBD1 (6 bases). This CDR3 comprises 17 residues. Germline loops: CDR1 MGHRA, CDR2 YSYEKL. Trimming shortened V by 3 bases and J by 5 bases, and 19 bases separated the two germline ends. CDR3 DNA sequence: TGCGCCAGCAGCCAGGTGGGAATCGGGACACAAAATGAAAAACTGTTTTTT. This encodes CASSQVGIGTQNEKLFF.

This clonotype has only a few counts. The chain joins TRBV5-1 to TRBJ2-1, with D possibly being TRBD1 or TRBD2 (5 bases each). The germline V gene has CDR1 SGHRS and CDR2 YFSETQ. This CDR3 contains 16 residues. Trimming removed 6 bases at V and 4 bases at J, with 20 bases between. CDR3: CASKAGGSGEYNEQFF. In nucleotides, the CDR3 is TGCGCCAGCAAAGCTGGGGGATCCGGGGAATACAATGAGCAGTTCTTC.

The chain carries TRBV20-1 and TRBJ1-2; D ambiguous. This CDR3 region has 15 residues. V shed 0 bases and J shed 6 bases, with 17 bases lying between them. CDR1 is DFQATT and CDR2 is SNEGSKA in the germline V gene (reference sequence). This CDR3 reads CSARDGRAPFHGYTF. As DNA, the CDR3 is TGCAGTGCTAGAGATGGTAGGGCCCCCTTCCATGGCTACACCTTC.